A single sample is the source of the 14 T cell receptor beta chains below, sequenced in a study of patients and donors after allogeneic stem cell transplantation. TCRdb re-analysed the RT-PCR reads in MiXCR, keeping a single row per CDR3 protein. The sample comprises about 110,000 distinct CDR3 sequences, 35% of which are singletons, and approximately 30% rests with the top ten. Sequencing was performed on blood, either unsorted or a sorted T cell fraction (not recorded which). These receptors were obtained from a human donor who was either an allogeneic HSCT recipient or a stem cell or donor lymphocyte infusion donor (not recorded which). It is not recorded whose cells these are; they may come from a transplant donor.

The table lists this clonotype with a few counts. The chain uses TRBV4-3 and TRBJ2-7; D is uncertain. This CDR3 has 13 amino acids. Trimming removed 1 base at V and 5 bases at J, with 9 bases between. Per the germline V gene, CDR1 is LGHNA and CDR2 is YSLEER. CDR3 coding DNA: TGCGCCAGCAGCCAAGTGAACGGCCACGAGCAGTACTTC. It translates to CASSQVNGHEQYF.

This clonotype showed up just a few times. Written as DNA, the CDR3 is TGTGCCAGCAGCCAAGGGACAGGGAACAATGAGCAGTTCTTC. Amino acids: CASSQGTGNNEQFF. V and J are TRBV4-2 and TRBJ2-1; TRBD1 agrees at 8 bases. CDR1 and CDR2 from the germline V gene are LGHNA and YNFKEQ. After removal of 1 base from V and 5 bases from J, the junction contained 1 base not matched to a gene. This CDR3 is 14 amino acids long.

The V call is TRBV29-1, the J call TRBJ1-1; 8 bases map to TRBD1. J gave up 6 bases and V 3 bases, and 3 bases lay outside the gene matches. The CDR3 covers 12 residues. Germline lookup yields CDR1 SQVTM and CDR2 ANQGSEA. CDR3 sequence: CSVEGQVPEAFF. Here the CDR3 DNA reads TGCAGCGTTGAGGGACAGGTCCCTGAAGCTTTCTTT.

The rearrangement links TRBV3-1 to TRBJ1-1; TRBD1 agrees at 8 bases. Germline loops: CDR1 LGHDT, CDR2 YNNKEL (reference sequence). This CDR3 contains 15 residues. V lost 4 bases, J lost 4 bases, and 8 bases stayed unmatched. The CDR3 sequence: CASSPTTGAGTEAFF. The DNA for the CDR3 is TGTGCCAGCAGCCCGACGACAGGGGCGGGCACTGAAGCTTTCTTT. Variable domain in full (rest from reference TRBV3-1 and TRBJ1-1): DTAVSQTPKYLVTQMGNDKSIKCEQNLGHDTMYWYKQDSKKFLKIMFSYNNKELIINETVPNRFSPKSPDKAHLNLHINSLELGDSAVYFCASSPTTGAGTEAFFGQGTRLTVV.

The chain couples TRBV18 to TRBJ1-1, with D possibly TRBD1 on 5 matching bases. Germline CDR1 KGHSH, CDR2 LQKENI. This CDR3 has 15 amino acids. Trimming cost V 1 base and J 4 bases, with 13 bases left between them. CDR3 residues: CASSPQSGGSTEAFF. The CDR3 DNA is TGTGCCAGCTCACCACAATCGGGGGGTAGCACTGAAGCTTTCTTT.

The chain couples TRBV10-3 to TRBJ2-3; D may be TRBD1 (6 bases). The CDR3 is made up of 17 amino acids. Trimming left V 2 bases short and J 7 bases short, with 22 bases between. The V gene's germline CDR1 is ENHRY and CDR2 SYGVKD. CDR3 bases: TGTGCCATCAGTGAGCCCCCCATCGAAGGAAGGGGGAATACGCAGTATTTT. Translation gives CAISEPPIEGRGNTQYF.

This clonotype has more than one count but fewer than ten. V and J are TRBV5-1 and TRBJ2-1; tentative D call: TRBD2 (6 bases). CDR3 length: 14 residues. The V gene lost 2 bases and the J gene lost 7 bases, with 13 bases spanning the gap. Germline V gene data show CDR1 as SGHRS and CDR2 as YFSETQ. This CDR3 reads CASSLAGQGNEQFF. For the CDR3, the DNA is TGCGCCAGCAGCTTAGCGGGCCAGGGAAATGAGCAGTTCTTC.

J is TRBJ2-5 and V is TRBV18; D remains ambiguous. This CDR3 contains 12 residues. V lost 3 bases, J lost 3 bases, and 5 bases lay in between. CDR1 is KGHSH and CDR2 is LQKENI in the germline V gene. As DNA, the CDR3 is TGTGCCAGCTCACCGTCTAAAGAGACCCAGTACTTC. It yields the protein CASSPSKETQYF.

This clonotype was recorded at least ten times. The chain is built from TRBV15 and TRBJ1-1, with unresolved D. The CDR3 has 13 amino acids. V lost 5 bases and J lost 2, with 9 bases in between. CDR1 is LNHNV, CDR2 YYDKDF, per germline (reference sequence). Here the CDR3 reads CATSANQNTEAFF. In DNA form, the CDR3 reads TGTGCCACCAGCGCCAACCAAAACACTGAAGCTTTCTTT. Based on the CDR3 plus reference TRBV15 and TRBJ1-1, the full variable domain is DAMVIQNPRYQVTQFGKPVTLSCSQTLNHNVMYWYQQKSSQAPKLLFHYYDKDFNNEADTPDNFQSRRPNTSFCFLDIRSPGLGDTAMYLCATSANQNTEAFFGQGTRLTVV.

The CDR3 sequence: CASSYAGTSGRNEQFF. The CDR3 bases are TGTGCCAGCAGTTACGCCGGGACTAGCGGGAGAAATGAGCAGTTCTTC. This rearrangement joins TRBV6-2 or TRBV6-3 to TRBJ2-1; 14 nucleotides match TRBD2. Unmatched junction bases numbered 4, after V lost 2 bases and J lost 7 bases. Germline CDR1 and CDR2: MNHEY and SVGEGT. This CDR3 spans 16 amino acids.

The genes are TRBV7-9 and TRBJ2-7; D is perhaps TRBD2 (5 bases). CDR1 and CDR2 from the germline V gene are SEHNR and FQNEAQ (reference sequence). The ends were cut back, 2 bases at V and 2 bases at J, with 16 bases in the middle. This CDR3 has 16 residues. The CDR3 sequence is CASSLPVLGGPYEQYF. As DNA, the CDR3 is TGTGCCAGCAGCTTACCAGTGCTCGGAGGACCCTACGAGCAGTACTTC.

The chain is built from TRBV12-3 or TRBV12-4 and TRBJ1-5; D gene ambiguous. The CDR3 length is 13 residues. V was trimmed by 3 bases and J by 5 bases, leaving 8 bases between them. The CDR3 spells CASSFGRHQPQHF. The DNA for the CDR3 is TGTGCCAGCAGTTTTGGGCGGCATCAGCCCCAGCATTTT.

The chain couples TRBV7-9 to TRBJ1-3, with 8 bases matching TRBD1. J lost 3 bases, V lost 3 bases, and 7 bases had no gene match. This CDR3 contains 16 residues. CDR1 is SEHNR and CDR2 is FQNEAQ in the germline V gene (reference sequence). CDR3 residues: CASSFKQGEHGNTIYF. The CDR3 nucleotides are TGTGCCAGCAGCTTCAAACAGGGGGAACATGGAAACACCATATATTTT.

The table lists this clonotype with many counts. The chain carries TRBV5-1 and TRBJ1-1; D ambiguous. CDR1 is SGHRS, CDR2 YFSETQ, per germline. The CDR3 contains 14 residues. V was pared by 1 base and J by 5 bases, with 12 bases between. CDR3 residues: CASSLTNWRTEAFF. The CDR3 DNA sequence: TGCGCCAGCAGCTTGACGAATTGGAGGACTGAAGCTTTCTTT.